This T cell receptor (beta chain) appears in the sequencing data of a study of regulatory T cells in long-lasting Graves disease. This clonotype appeared a few times. The CDR3 covers 15 residues. From germline, CDR1 is SGDLS and CDR2 YYNGEE. Trimming pared 0 bases from V and 1 base from J, leaving 9 bases between. The authors built TCR beta libraries using iRepertoire HTBI primers and Arm-PCR of CDR3 regions. MiXCR, applied by TCRdb to the multiplex PCR reads, yields one record per CDR3 protein. Among roughly 400,000 distinct CDR3 sequences listed, 15% to 20% were seen once. Time point in this sample: newly diagnosed GD, antithyroid drugs for less than 3 months. PBMC RNA served as the TCR library source. This same sample was also taken into another study, of T cells in Graves' hyperthyroidism and ophthalmopathy.

This clonotype was obtained from a woman aged 18-29 years with Graves disease. This chain connects TRBV9 to TRBJ2-3, with unresolved D. The sample was peripheral blood mononuclear cells (PBMCs), taken at new diagnosis, from a patient treated with antithyroid drugs. The CDR3 sequence is CASSVEGLRTDTQYF. CDR3 DNA sequence: TGTGCCAGCAGCGTAGAGGGTTTGCGCACAGATACGCAGTATTTT. The full variable domain, with the rest looked up from reference TRBV9 and TRBJ2-3, is DSGVTQTPKHLITATGQRVTLRCSPRSGDLSVYWYQQSLDQGLQFLIQYYNGEERAKGNILERFSAQQFPDLHSELNLSSLELGDSALYFCASSVEGLRTDTQYFGPGTRLTVL.